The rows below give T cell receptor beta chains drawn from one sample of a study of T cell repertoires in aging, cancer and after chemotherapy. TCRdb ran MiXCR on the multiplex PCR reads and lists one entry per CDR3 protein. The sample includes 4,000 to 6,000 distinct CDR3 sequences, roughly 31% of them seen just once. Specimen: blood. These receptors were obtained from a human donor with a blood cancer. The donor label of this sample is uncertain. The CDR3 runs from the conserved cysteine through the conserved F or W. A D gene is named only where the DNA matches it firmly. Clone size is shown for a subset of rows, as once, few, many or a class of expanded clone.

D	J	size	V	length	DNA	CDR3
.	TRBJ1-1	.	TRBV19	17	TGTGCCAGTAGTATAGCCGCGTCGCAGGCAGGGAGCACTGAAGCTTTCTTT	CASSIAASQAGSTEAFF
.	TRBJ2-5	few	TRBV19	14	TGTGCCAGTACCTCAAGCGGAGGGCGGGAGACCCAGTACTTC	CASTSSGGRETQYF
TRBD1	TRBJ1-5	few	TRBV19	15	TGTGCCAGTAGTATCTCCGGGACAGGGAGCCAGCCCCAGCATTTT	CASSISGTGSQPQHF
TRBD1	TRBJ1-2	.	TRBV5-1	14	TGCGCCAGCAGCCCAACAGGGGTAATCCATGGCTACACCTTC	CASSPTGVIHGYTF
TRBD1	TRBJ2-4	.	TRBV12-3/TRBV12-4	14	TGTGCCAGCAGTTTAGGACAGGGTGATGCTACTCAGTACTTC	CASSLGQGDATQYF
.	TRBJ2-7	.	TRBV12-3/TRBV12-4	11	TGTGCCAGCAGTTCTGGATACGAGCAGTACTTC	CASSSGYEQYF
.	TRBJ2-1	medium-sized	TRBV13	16	TGTGCCAGCAGCTATAAGGAGGACGGCTCCTACAATGAGCAGTTCTTC	CASSYKEDGSYNEQFF
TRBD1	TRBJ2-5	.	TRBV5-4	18	TGTGCCAGCAGCTCAATACCCCGGGACAGGGGGCTTAAAGAGACCCAGTACTTC	CASSSIPRDRGLKETQYF
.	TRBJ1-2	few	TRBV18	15	TGTGCCAGCTCACCACCGTGGCAGGCAGTTGCTGGCTACACCTTC	CASSPPWQAVAGYTF
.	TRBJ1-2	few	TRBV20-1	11	TGCAGTGCGCTACCTGACTATGGCTACACCTTC	CSALPDYGYTF
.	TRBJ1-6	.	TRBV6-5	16	TGTGCCAGGAGCCCGACCTCAGGGGCGCGGGCTTTGTCCCTCCACTTT	CARSPTSGARALSLHF
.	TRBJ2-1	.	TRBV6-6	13	TGTGCCAGCAGTTACTCGATTTTCAATAAGCAGTTCTTC	CASSYSIFNKQFF
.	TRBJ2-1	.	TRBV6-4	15	TGTGCCAGCAACAAGGAGGCGGGTTCCTACAATGAGCAGTTCTTC	CASNKEAGSYNEQFF
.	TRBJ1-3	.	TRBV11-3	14	TGTGCCAGCAGCCAAGGCCGGGGGGGAAACACCATATATTTT	CASSQGRGGNTIYF
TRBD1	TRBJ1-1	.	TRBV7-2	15	TGTGCCAGCAGCTTGAGCTATACAGGGGAGGGTGAAGCTTTCTTT	CASSLSYTGEGEAFF
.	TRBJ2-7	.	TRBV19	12	TGTGCCAGTGCGACAGCAACCTACGAGCAGTACTTC	CASATATYEQYF
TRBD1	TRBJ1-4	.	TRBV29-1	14	TGCAGCGCTCACAGGGGGCTGAGTAATGAAAAACTGTTTTTT	CSAHRGLSNEKLFF
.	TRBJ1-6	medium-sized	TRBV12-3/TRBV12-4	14	TGTGCCAGCAGTTTACGCCCCAGGAATTCACCCCTCCACTTT	CASSLRPRNSPLHF
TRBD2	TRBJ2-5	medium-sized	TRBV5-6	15	TGTGCCAGCAGCGGGACTAGCGGGAACCAAGAGACCCAGTACTTC	CASSGTSGNQETQYF
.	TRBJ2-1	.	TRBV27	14	TGTGCCAGCAGTATGGGTCGGGGGTACAATGAGCAGTTCTTC	CASSMGRGYNEQFF
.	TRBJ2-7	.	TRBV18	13	TGTGCCAGCTCACAAGTGGACGTCAACGAGCAGTACTTC	CASSQVDVNEQYF
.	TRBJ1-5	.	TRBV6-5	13	TGTGCCAGCAGCACGGGACTTAATCAGCCCCAGCATTTT	CASSTGLNQPQHF
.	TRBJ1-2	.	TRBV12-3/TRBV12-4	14	TGTGCCAGCACCCAGGGGACTCCGCTGGGAGGCTACACCTTC	CASTQGTPLGGYTF
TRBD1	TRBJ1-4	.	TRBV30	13	TGTGCCTGGAGTGGACAGGGATGGGAAAAACTGTTTTTT	CAWSGQGWEKLFF
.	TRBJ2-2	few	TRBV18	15	TGTGCCAGCTCACCACCGAATCCGTACACCGGGGAGCTGTTTTTT	CASSPPNPYTGELFF
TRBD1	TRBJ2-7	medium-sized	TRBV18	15	TGTGCCAGCTCACCGTCAGGGACAGGGCCCTACGAGCAGTACTTC	CASSPSGTGPYEQYF